This is a list of T cell receptor beta chains from one sample in a study of blood T cells in healthy people across ages. TCRdb passed the 5' RACE reads through MiXCR, listing each CDR3 protein once. The table includes hundreds of thousands of distinct CDR3 sequences, more than 25% detected once. The specimen was blood. These receptors all come from a woman of 80 years or more in good health. CDR3s include the opening cysteine and the closing phenylalanine or tryptophan. Fields, in order: V gene, J gene, D gene, clone size, CDR3 DNA, CDR3 protein. The D gene is left open where the match is weak. Clone size is not always given. Where it is, it says once, few, many or a class for expanded clones.

v_gene: TRBV11-2
j_gene: TRBJ1-4
d_gene: NA
abundance: many
CDR3nt: TGTGCCAGCAGCTTAGATACCCGGCGGGGACTGTTTTTT
CDR3aa: CASSLDTRRGLFF

v_gene: TRBV11-3
j_gene: TRBJ2-2
d_gene: NA
abundance: few
CDR3nt: TGTGCCAGCACCCGAGGGGGTCAGAACACCGGGGAGCTGTTTTTT
CDR3aa: CASTRGGQNTGELFF

v_gene: TRBV5-1
j_gene: TRBJ2-2
d_gene: NA
abundance: NA
CDR3nt: TGCGCCAGCAGCTGGGGAAACTCGAACACCGGGGAGCTGTTTTTT
CDR3aa: CASSWGNSNTGELFF

v_gene: TRBV6-2/TRBV6-3
j_gene: TRBJ1-1
d_gene: NA
abundance: many
CDR3nt: TGTGCCAGCAGTTACGGTAGACAGCTCACGAACACTGAAGCTTTCTTT
CDR3aa: CASSYGRQLTNTEAFF

v_gene: TRBV7-2
j_gene: TRBJ1-3
d_gene: NA
abundance: few
CDR3nt: TGTGCCAGCAGCTTATCCCGACTGACCTCTGGAAACACCATATATTTT
CDR3aa: CASSLSRLTSGNTIYF

v_gene: TRBV3-1
j_gene: TRBJ1-2
d_gene: TRBD1
abundance: few
CDR3nt: TGTGCCAGCAGCCTAAGACAGGGCGCGCTCTATGGCTACACCTTC
CDR3aa: CASSLRQGALYGYTF

v_gene: TRBV6-5
j_gene: TRBJ2-7
d_gene: NA
abundance: many
CDR3nt: TGTGCCAGCAGGGGCCTTTTATACGAGCAGTACTTC
CDR3aa: CASRGLLYEQYF

v_gene: TRBV5-5
j_gene: TRBJ1-2
d_gene: NA
abundance: few
CDR3nt: TGTGCCAGCAGCTTTGGGGTCCTATCTACTGGCTACACCTTC
CDR3aa: CASSFGVLSTGYTF

v_gene: TRBV12-3/TRBV12-4
j_gene: TRBJ1-2
d_gene: NA
abundance: NA
CDR3nt: TGTGCCAGCAGGTTCGGTGGGGGGCGTGATGGCTACACCTTC
CDR3aa: CASRFGGGRDGYTF

v_gene: TRBV2
j_gene: TRBJ1-6
d_gene: NA
abundance: NA
CDR3nt: TGTGCCAGCAAAAGCTCCTATAATTCACCCCTCCACTTT
CDR3aa: CASKSSYNSPLHF

v_gene: TRBV6-1
j_gene: TRBJ1-5
d_gene: NA
abundance: NA
CDR3nt: TGTGCCAGCAGCCCCACCAGGGAGGGGCCCCAGCATTTT
CDR3aa: CASSPTREGPQHF

v_gene: TRBV5-6
j_gene: TRBJ1-4
d_gene: NA
abundance: NA
CDR3nt: TGTGCCAGCAGCTTGTATGACAGGCTTAATGAAAAACTGTTTTTT
CDR3aa: CASSLYDRLNEKLFF

v_gene: TRBV29-1
j_gene: TRBJ2-3
d_gene: TRBD1
abundance: NA
CDR3nt: TGCAGCGCTGGGGGGACAGGGCCCTCCAGCACAGATACGCAGTATTTT
CDR3aa: CSAGGTGPSSTDTQYF

v_gene: TRBV11-2
j_gene: TRBJ2-5
d_gene: TRBD1
abundance: few
CDR3nt: TGTGCCAGCAGCTTATGGGCAGGGGGAGAGACCCAGTACTTC
CDR3aa: CASSLWAGGETQYF

v_gene: TRBV11-3
j_gene: TRBJ2-7
d_gene: NA
abundance: NA
CDR3nt: TGTGCCAGCAGCGTACAGGACAGCATCTACGAGCAGTACTTC
CDR3aa: CASSVQDSIYEQYF

v_gene: TRBV7-9
j_gene: TRBJ2-1
d_gene: NA
abundance: few
CDR3nt: TGTGCCAGCAGCCGCGTGGGGCTTCGCTACAATGAGCAGTTCTTC
CDR3aa: CASSRVGLRYNEQFF

v_gene: TRBV10-3
j_gene: TRBJ1-6
d_gene: TRBD1
abundance: NA
CDR3nt: TGTGCCATCAGTGAGTTGGGGACAGGGGGTTCACCCCTCCACTTT
CDR3aa: CAISELGTGGSPLHF

v_gene: TRBV7-9
j_gene: TRBJ2-3
d_gene: NA
abundance: NA
CDR3nt: TGTGCCAGCAGCTTTATTTTTGCGGGCATCACAGATACGCAGTATTTT
CDR3aa: CASSFIFAGITDTQYF

v_gene: TRBV7-9
j_gene: TRBJ2-3
d_gene: TRBD1
abundance: many
CDR3nt: TGTGCCAGCAGCTCGACAGGGATTAACACAGATACGCAGTATTTT
CDR3aa: CASSSTGINTDTQYF

v_gene: TRBV15
j_gene: TRBJ2-3
d_gene: NA
abundance: many
CDR3nt: TGTGCCACCAGCAGAAGACAGGTCACAGATACGCAGTATTTT
CDR3aa: CATSRRQVTDTQYF

v_gene: TRBV6-2/TRBV6-3
j_gene: TRBJ2-1
d_gene: TRBD1
abundance: NA
CDR3nt: TGTGCCAGTCGGACAGGGGGCCCCCTCCAGTTCTTC
CDR3aa: CASRTGGPLQFF

v_gene: TRBV5-1
j_gene: TRBJ2-1
d_gene: NA
abundance: many
CDR3nt: TGCGCCAGCAGCTTGGCCGGGGACGGTGCCTTCTCCTACAATGAGCAGTTCTTC
CDR3aa: CASSLAGDGAFSYNEQFF

v_gene: TRBV27
j_gene: TRBJ1-6
d_gene: NA
abundance: few
CDR3nt: TGTGCCAGCAGTTGGGCCCGGGATTCACCCCTCCACTTT
CDR3aa: CASSWARDSPLHF

v_gene: TRBV20-1
j_gene: TRBJ2-5
d_gene: NA
abundance: many
CDR3nt: TGCAGTGCCCCCCCTACTAGAGTTGGGACCCAGTACTTC
CDR3aa: CSAPPTRVGTQYF

v_gene: TRBV27
j_gene: TRBJ1-4
d_gene: NA
abundance: once
CDR3nt: TGTGCCAGCAGTCTTAAAGGGGAGGTTGAAAAACTGTTTTTT
CDR3aa: CASSLKGEVEKLFF

v_gene: TRBV20-1
j_gene: TRBJ1-4
d_gene: NA
abundance: NA
CDR3nt: TGCAGTGCTAGACTGATACAGGGAGGTGAAAAACTGTTTTTT
CDR3aa: CSARLIQGGEKLFF

v_gene: TRBV6-1
j_gene: TRBJ2-1
d_gene: TRBD2
abundance: many
CDR3nt: TGTGCCAGCAGTGAATTTGCGGGGGGGCGGAGTGAGCAGTTCTTC
CDR3aa: CASSEFAGGRSEQFF

v_gene: TRBV29-1
j_gene: TRBJ2-1
d_gene: NA
abundance: many
CDR3nt: TGCAGCGTTTTTCGGGGCGGGCAGTTCTTC
CDR3aa: CSVFRGGQFF

v_gene: TRBV28
j_gene: TRBJ2-7
d_gene: TRBD1
abundance: few
CDR3nt: TGTGCCAGCAGTTCCTGGGGACAGGGGCCTGGCGAGCAGTACTTC
CDR3aa: CASSSWGQGPGEQYF

v_gene: TRBV6-2/TRBV6-3
j_gene: TRBJ2-2
d_gene: NA
abundance: NA
CDR3nt: TGTGCCAGCAGTTACCGACAGAACACCGGGGAGCTGTTTTTT
CDR3aa: CASSYRQNTGELFF

v_gene: TRBV29-1
j_gene: TRBJ2-1
d_gene: NA
abundance: NA
CDR3nt: TGCAGCGTTGCGGGTGTCGTTGTCGATGAGCAGTTCTTC
CDR3aa: CSVAGVVVDEQFF

v_gene: TRBV12-3/TRBV12-4
j_gene: TRBJ2-5
d_gene: NA
abundance: many
CDR3nt: TGTGCCAGCAGCTTAGGCGGGGACCAAGAGACCCAGTACTTC
CDR3aa: CASSLGGDQETQYF

v_gene: TRBV14
j_gene: TRBJ1-3
d_gene: NA
abundance: NA
CDR3nt: TGTGCCAGCAGCCAATCTGAAAACACCATATATTTT
CDR3aa: CASSQSENTIYF

v_gene: TRBV28
j_gene: TRBJ1-6
d_gene: NA
abundance: few
CDR3nt: TGTGCCAGCGATTCCCCGGGCTATAATTCACCCCTCCACTTT
CDR3aa: CASDSPGYNSPLHF

v_gene: TRBV7-3
j_gene: TRBJ2-1
d_gene: TRBD2
abundance: NA
CDR3nt: TGTGCCAGCAGCCTGAATAGACTAGCCCGCGAGCAGTTCTTC
CDR3aa: CASSLNRLAREQFF

v_gene: TRBV11-2
j_gene: TRBJ1-1
d_gene: TRBD1
abundance: NA
CDR3nt: TGTGCCAGCAGCCAGGGGTTTCCGGGACAGAGAGTTACGAACACTGAAGCTTTCTTT
CDR3aa: CASSQGFPGQRVTNTEAFF

v_gene: TRBV7-3
j_gene: TRBJ2-3
d_gene: TRBD2
abundance: NA
CDR3nt: TGTGCCAGCAGCTTAACTGGTAGCGGGAGGCCAGATACGCAGTATTTT
CDR3aa: CASSLTGSGRPDTQYF

v_gene: TRBV30
j_gene: TRBJ1-1
d_gene: TRBD1
abundance: many
CDR3nt: TGTGCCTGCAAAACAGGGGTGACTGAAGCTTTCTTT
CDR3aa: CACKTGVTEAFF

v_gene: TRBV3-1
j_gene: TRBJ2-1
d_gene: NA
abundance: many
CDR3nt: TGTGCCAGCAGCGCGCGACAGGGGCGGGGGTACAATGAGCAGTTCTTC
CDR3aa: CASSARQGRGYNEQFF